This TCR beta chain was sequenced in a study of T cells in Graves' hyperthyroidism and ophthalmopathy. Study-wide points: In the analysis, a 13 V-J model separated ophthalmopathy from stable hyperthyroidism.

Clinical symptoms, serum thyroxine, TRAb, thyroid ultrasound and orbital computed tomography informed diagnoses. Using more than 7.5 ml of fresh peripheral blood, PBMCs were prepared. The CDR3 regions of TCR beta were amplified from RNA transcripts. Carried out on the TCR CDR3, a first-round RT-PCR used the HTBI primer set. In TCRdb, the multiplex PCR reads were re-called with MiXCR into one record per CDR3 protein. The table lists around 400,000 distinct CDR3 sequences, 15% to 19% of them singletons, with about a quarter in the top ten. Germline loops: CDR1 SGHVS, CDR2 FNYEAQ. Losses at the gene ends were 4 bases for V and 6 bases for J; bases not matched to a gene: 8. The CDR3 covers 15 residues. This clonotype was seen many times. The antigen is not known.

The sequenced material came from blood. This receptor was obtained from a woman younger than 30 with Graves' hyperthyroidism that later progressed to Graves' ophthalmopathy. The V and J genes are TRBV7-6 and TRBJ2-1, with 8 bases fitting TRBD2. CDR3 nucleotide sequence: TGTGCCAGCAGCTCCCAATGGACTAGCAGCAATGAGCAGTTCTTC. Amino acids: CASSSQWTSSNEQFF.